This T cell receptor (beta chain) was recovered during a study of blood T cell repertoires in COVID-19. Overall study: Both acute and convalescent COVID-19 samples were obtained from the United States, Italy and Spain. T cells, B-cell-depleted T cells, or PBMCs supplied cDNA or gDNA.

Per the original data handling: The authors estimated nucleated cell counts from reference gene primer amplification. Here immunoSEQ multiplex PCR was the method, and the copy in TCRdb shows in-frame clones only, minus some. The DNA was the basis for D and trimming; V, J and clone size are from that table. The data show 200,000 or so clones, around 86% seen once. Trimming cost V 1 base and J 5 bases; bases outside gene matches: 9. The CDR3 sequence is 17 residues long. CDR1 is KGHDR, CDR2 SFDVKD, per germline. The clonotype originates from a man in his 60s with acute or convalescent COVID-19. The rearrangement joins TRBV24-1 to TRBJ2-3; 9 bases map to TRBD1. Material: peripheral blood. CDR3 loop: CATSDFPKTGGEDTQYF. The CDR3 DNA follows: TGTGCCACCAGTGATTTTCCCAAGACAGGGGGAGAAGATACGCAGTATTTT.